One and the same sample provided the 20 T cell receptor beta chains below, sequenced in a study of blood T cell repertoires in COVID-19. The protocol was immunoSEQ multiplex PCR, while the TCRdb copy is restricted to in-frame clones and leaves out a portion. The sample contains some 70,000 clones, about 82% of which appear only once. Source material: peripheral blood. These receptors were taken from a woman aged 55 to 70 with acute or convalescent COVID-19.

The chain carries TRBV4-2 and TRBJ1-1; perhaps TRBD1 as D (6 bases). This CDR3 has 13 amino acids. V was clipped by 0 bases and J by 6 bases, with 8 bases between them. From germline, CDR1 is LGHNA and CDR2 YNFKEQ. The DNA of the CDR3 is TGTGCCAGCAGCCAAGATTGGACAGCTGAAGCTTTCTTT. It translates to CASSQDWTAEAFF.

The chain couples TRBV5-4 to TRBJ2-7; 7 bases match TRBD1. Germline-derived CDR1 and CDR2 are SGHNT and YYREEE (reference sequence). V was pared by 10 bases and J by 2 bases, with 15 bases of the junction left unmatched. CDR3 size: 15 residues. The CDR3 region has the DNA TGTGCCCGCCACACTCAGGGGGAGTCGACCTACGAGCAGTACTTC. Translating gives CARHTQGESTYEQYF.

This clone was picked up a small number of times. V usage is TRBV20-1 and J usage is TRBJ1-2, with 9 bases fitting TRBD1. The length of the CDR3 is 13 residues. Germline trimming cut 6 bases from V and 8 bases from J; bases unmatched to any gene: 10. Germline CDR1 and CDR2: DFQATT and SNEGSKA (reference sequence). CDR3 in DNA: TGCAGTGCCAGTCAACAGGGGGCGAGCGGCTACACCTTC. Protein sequence: CSASQQGASGYTF.

The chain joins TRBV7-2 to TRBJ1-1; 7 bases map to TRBD1. The CDR3 extends over 14 amino acids. J gave up 1 base and V 2 bases, and 1 base lay outside the gene matches. Germline CDR1 and CDR2: SGHTA and FQGNSA. CDR3 sequence: CASSLNRGNTEAFF. The CDR3, as DNA: TGTGCCAGCAGCTTAAACAGGGGGAACACTGAAGCTTTCTTT.

The V and J genes are TRBV25-1 and TRBJ1-1, with D uncertain. Germline CDR1 reads MGHDK; CDR2 reads SYGVNS. This CDR3 is built from 15 residues. Trimming removed 2 bases at V and 2 bases at J, with 12 bases between. CDR3 sequence: CASSEVAGGNTEAFF. The CDR3 bases are TGTGCCAGCAGTGAAGTTGCAGGAGGTAACACTGAAGCTTTCTTT.

The rearrangement joins TRBV14 to TRBJ1-6, with TRBD1 matching 7 bases. This CDR3 contains 13 residues. The V gene's germline CDR1 is SGHDN and CDR2 FVKESK. V was pared by 4 bases and J by 9 bases, with 3 bases of the junction left unmatched. CDR3 DNA sequence: TGTGCCAGCAGCCCAGACAGGGTTTCACCCCTCCACTTT. Protein sequence: CASSPDRVSPLHF.

The rearrangement uses TRBV29-1 and TRBJ2-7; 8 nucleotides align to TRBD2. CDR1 SQVTM and CDR2 ANQGSEA come from the germline V gene. V shed 0 bases, J shed 9 bases, and the junction held 13 bases outside the gene matches. This CDR3 has 15 residues. The DNA of the CDR3 is TGCAGCGTTGAAGACCTCGGGGGGGGTTACGGATCGCAGTACTTC. Amino acid sequence: CSVEDLGGGYGSQYF.

This chain links TRBV4-1 with TRBJ1-6; D is unclear. This CDR3 region has 14 residues. Trimming cost V 3 bases and J 2 bases, with 5 bases left between them. Germline values: CDR1 MGHRA, CDR2 YSYEKL. The CDR3 is CASSQGTYNSPLHF. The CDR3 DNA reads TGCGCCAGCAGCCAGGGCACCTATAATTCACCCCTCCACTTT.

This chain uses TRBV15 with TRBJ1-2, with 7 bases that match TRBD1. V lost 2 bases to trimming and J lost 14 bases; unmatched junction nucleotides: 14. This CDR3 comprises 14 residues. Germline V CDR1 and CDR2: LNHNV, YYDKDF (reference sequence). CDR3 loop: CATSRSRTGLGRTF. The CDR3 DNA reads TGTGCCACCAGCAGATCCCGGACAGGTCTCGGTCGAACCTTC.

The chain recombines TRBV9 with TRBJ1-2; 8 nucleotides line up with TRBD1. With 0 bases clipped from V and 4 bases from J, the junction kept 11 bases outside the gene matches. The CDR3 contains 17 residues. From germline, CDR1 is SGDLS and CDR2 YYNGEE. The CDR3 DNA follows: TGTGCCAGCAGCGTAGACGCAAAACAGGGGGTAGGCTATGGCTACACCTTC. It yields the protein CASSVDAKQGVGYGYTF.

J is TRBJ1-4 and V is TRBV12-3 or TRBV12-4, with D possibly matching TRBD1 (6 bases). The CDR3 length is 13 residues. V was clipped by 5 bases and J by 8 bases, with 12 bases between them. This CDR3 reads CASSPGQGEKLFF. In DNA, the CDR3 is TGTGCCAGCAGTCCAGGGCAGGGGGAAAAACTGTTTTTT.

This clone has more than one count but fewer than ten. Because the CDR3's place on the DNA is in doubt, the DNA is left out and the CDR3 is given as listed by TCRdb. V usage is TRBV21-1 and J usage is TRBJ1-6. TRBV21-1 is termed a pseudogene. Including both end residues, the CDR3 is 16 amino acids long. CDR3 protein: CASNPRFARGNSPLHF.

The V call is TRBV24-1, the J call TRBJ1-1; D perhaps matches TRBD1 (6 bases). The V gene lost 7 bases and the J gene lost 1 base, with 15 bases spanning the gap. CDR3 length equals 15 residues. The germline V gene encodes CDR1 KGHDR and CDR2 SFDVKD. CDR3 nucleotide sequence: TGTGCCACCAGGGAGAACAGGGCAGGGAACACTGAAGCTTTCTTT. Translated: CATRENRAGNTEAFF.

By share, this clone ranks as medium-sized. V is TRBV6-1 and J is TRBJ2-1, with TRBD2 matching 14 bases. This CDR3 comprises 18 residues. Germline V gene sequence: CDR1 MNHNS, CDR2 SASEGT. V lost 1 base and J lost 7; bases outside the gene matches: 9. In DNA, the CDR3 is TGTGCCAGCAGTGAAGAGGGGACTAGCGGGAGCCTACGGAATGAGCAGTTCTTC. Translating it yields CASSEEGTSGSLRNEQFF.

The chain recombines TRBV11-1 with TRBJ1-6, with D perhaps TRBD1 (5 bases). The germline V gene has CDR1 SGHAT and CDR2 FQDESV (reference sequence). The CDR3 length is 15 residues. V lost 1 base to trimming and J lost 5 bases, with 9 bases between them. CDR3 sequence: CASSLEDRNNSPLHF. In DNA, the CDR3 is TGTGCCAGCAGCTTAGAAGACAGAAATAATTCACCCCTCCACTTT.

The rearrangement uses TRBV5-6 and TRBJ1-2; D gene unclear. CDR3 length: 13 residues. From germline, CDR1 is SGHDT and CDR2 YYEEEE. The V end was cut by 4 bases, the J end by 4 bases, with 11 bases between. CDR3 amino acids: CASSPGSFYGYTF. The CDR3, as DNA: TGTGCCAGCAGCCCAGGATCCTTCTATGGCTACACCTTC.

The chain has TRBV2 and TRBJ2-7; 11 bases map to TRBD2. Germline lookup yields CDR1 SNHLY and CDR2 FYNNEI. CDR3 length: 14 residues. The junction had 4 bases not matched to a gene; V was cut back by 6 bases and J by 3 bases. The CDR3 region has the DNA TGTGCCAGCAGCCAGACTAGCGGGATCTACGAGCAGTACTTC. Its translation: CASSQTSGIYEQYF. Together with reference TRBV2 and TRBJ2-7, the CDR3 gives the full variable domain: EPEVTQTPSHQVTQMGQEVILRCVPISNHLYFYWYRQILGQKVEFLVSFYNNEISEKSEIFDDQFSVERPDGSNFTLKIRSTKLEDSAMYFCASSQTSGIYEQYFGPGTRLTVT.

This clone has just a few counts. The V and J genes are TRBV9 and TRBJ2-7; TRBD2 aligns across 8 bases. CDR1 and CDR2 from the germline V gene are SGDLS and YYNGEE. Losses at the gene ends were 0 bases for V and 6 bases for J; bases not matched to a gene: 5. The CDR3 length is 14 residues. The CDR3 spells CASSVGTSNVEQYF. The DNA for the CDR3 is TGTGCCAGCAGCGTAGGGACTAGCAACGTCGAGCAGTACTTC.

This clone appeared a few times. The V call is TRBV24-1, the J call TRBJ1-1; TRBD1 matches 7 bases. From germline, CDR1 is KGHDR and CDR2 SFDVKD. J was trimmed by 7 bases and V by 7 bases; bases with no gene match: 5. The CDR3 covers 12 residues. CDR3 nucleotide sequence: TGTGCCACCAGCCGGACAGGATATGAAGCTTTCTTT. The encoded protein is CATSRTGYEAFF.

V is TRBV28 and J is TRBJ1-1, with D perhaps TRBD1 (5 bases). The CDR3 runs to 13 residues. Trimming took 2 bases from V and 7 from J, leaving 11 bases between them. CDR1 MDHEN and CDR2 SYDVKM come from the germline V gene. The CDR3 spells CASSLAQGREAFF. In nucleotides, the CDR3 is TGTGCCAGCAGTTTAGCGCAGGGCCGTGAAGCTTTCTTT.